The entry below describes one T cell receptor (beta chain). What it recognizes is unknown. CDR3 length: 15 residues. CDR1 SGDLS and CDR2 YYNGEE come from the germline V gene. The V gene end was trimmed by 4 bases and the J gene end by 4 bases; junction bases not matched to a gene: 6. The sample originates from a study of T cell repertoires in cytomegalovirus infection. Study as a whole: An indication of both CMV infection and matching HLA type came from public TCR beta signatures.

Findings of the study overall: The cumulative frequency of public TCR beta families distinguished individuals who carried CMV together with the relevant HLA. The ex vivo response was dominated by HLA-C-restricted CMV-specific TCR beta clonotypes.

One entry per CDR3 protein results from TCRdb running MiXCR on the reads. The sample has nearly 450,000 distinct CDR3 sequences; roughly a third are singletons. This clonotype originated in a human donor in good health (CMV status not recorded). Some clones in this sample may be carry-over from other donors' samples. Sequencing was carried out using PBMCs. This chain joins TRBV9 and TRBJ2-1, with TRBD2 identical over 9 bases. CDR3 sequence: CASSSGGLAYNEQFF. In nucleotides, the CDR3 is TGTGCCAGCAGCTCTGGGGGACTAGCATACAATGAGCAGTTCTTC.